These 10 T cell receptor beta chains originate from one sample sequenced in a study of human T cells and chemical hapten exposure. From the RACE reads, TCRdb called clonotypes with MiXCR, one entry per CDR3 protein. The sample has about 360,000 distinct CDR3 sequences; approximately 6.3% are singletons. Sample time point: patch test 1, 2 weeks after DPC sensitization. Treatment meaning: therapeutic diphenylcyclopropenone sensitization with weekly scalp DPC. Sequencing used whole blood, obtained in connection with sensitization to the hapten diphenylcyclopropenone (DPC). These receptor sequences come from a woman in her late teens or twenties with alopecia areata. Some clones in this sample may be carry-over from other donors' samples.

V usage is TRBV5-1 and J usage is TRBJ2-3; 9 bases agree with TRBD1. Per germline, CDR1 SGHRS and CDR2 YFSETQ. The CDR3 runs 15 residues. The ends lost 0 bases at V and 8 bases at J; junction bases unmatched: 7. This chain's CDR3 is CASSLEGQGGGTQYF. The CDR3 DNA is TGCGCCAGCAGCTTGGAGGGACAGGGAGGAGGTACGCAGTATTTT.

DNA for the CDR3: TGTGCCAGCAGCCAACAGGGGGCGAAAGATACGCAGTATTTT. The encoded protein is CASSQQGAKDTQYF. The rearrangement links TRBV3-1 to TRBJ2-3; 8 bases map to TRBD1. Per the germline V gene, CDR1 is LGHDT and CDR2 is YNNKEL (reference sequence). This CDR3 has 14 amino acids. Trimming at V came to 2 bases and at J to 5 bases, leaving 3 bases not matched to a gene.

The chain uses TRBV12-3 or TRBV12-4 and TRBJ1-2; tentatively, D is TRBD1 (6 bases). V lost 5 bases and J lost 4, with 14 bases in between. This CDR3 contains 14 residues. The CDR3 nucleotides are TGTGCCAGCAGTCCCGGGACACGTAGCTATGGCTACACCTTC. Encoded protein: CASSPGTRSYGYTF.

This clonotype was seen only a few times. V gene TRBV19 combines with J gene TRBJ1-6, with D hard to call. CDR3 length: 14 amino acids. Trimming took off 7 bases at V and 5 bases at J, with 12 bases between the two ends. Germline V gene sequence: CDR1 LNHDA, CDR2 SQIVND (reference sequence). CDR3 coding DNA: TGTGCCAGTAACCGTCCGGCCAATAATTCACCCCTCCACTTT. Protein sequence: CASNRPANNSPLHF.

In its sample, this clonotype was seen a few times. The chain carries TRBV11-3 and TRBJ2-1; 9 bases are a match to TRBD2. Germline V gene lookup returns CDR1 SGHNT and CDR2 YENEEA. The CDR3 extends over 15 amino acids. Losses at the gene ends were 5 bases for V and 7 bases for J; bases not matched to a gene: 9. The CDR3: CASSRRRGGANEQFF. The DNA of the CDR3 is TGTGCCAGCAGCCGGCGGCGCGGGGGGGCTAATGAGCAGTTCTTC.

This clonotype was seen a handful of times. The CDR3 DNA sequence: TGCGCCAGCAGCTTGGAGCCGGGCGCAGAAGGGACCGATAATTCACCCCTCCACTTT. This gives the protein CASSLEPGAEGTDNSPLHF. The rearrangement uses TRBV5-1 and TRBJ1-6; TRBD1 might be the D (5 bases). CDR3 length: 19 residues. Germline values: CDR1 SGHRS, CDR2 YFSETQ. The V gene lost 0 bases and the J gene lost 5 bases, with 21 bases spanning the gap.

This clonotype was seen many times. This CDR3 is CASSQRENYGYTF. The CDR3, as DNA: TGTGCCAGCAGTCAAAGGGAAAACTATGGCTACACCTTC. The genes are TRBV12-3 or TRBV12-4 and TRBJ1-2; D not resolved. The CDR3 has 13 amino acids. With 5 bases removed from V and 2 bases from J, the gap between germline ends came to 9 bases.

This clonotype was detected ten times or more. The chain is built from TRBV12-3 or TRBV12-4 and TRBJ2-1, with TRBD1 matching 7 bases. The length of the CDR3 is 14 residues. V trimming: 4 bases; J trimming: 5 bases; junction bases outside the gene matches: 5. The CDR3 reads CASSSSTGNNEQFF. CDR3 in DNA: TGTGCCAGCAGTTCATCGACAGGGAACAATGAGCAGTTCTTC.

This clonotype was seen only a few times. This chain uses TRBV7-9 with TRBJ2-7; a weak D match, TRBD1 (6 bases). The CDR3 consists of 17 residues. The V and J ends lost 4 bases and 5 bases respectively, with 24 bases between them. Germline lookup yields CDR1 SEHNR and CDR2 FQNEAQ (reference sequence). The CDR3 loop reads CASSYDMGHKGSHEQYF. The CDR3 DNA is TGTGCCAGCAGCTACGACATGGGACATAAAGGGAGCCACGAGCAGTACTTC.

The chain has TRBV5-5 and TRBJ1-4, with 7 nucleotides matching TRBD1. V dropped 1 base and J dropped 8; count of bases not matched to a gene: 8. Germline assignment: CDR1 SGHKS and CDR2 YYEKEE (reference sequence). The CDR3 consists of 15 residues. The CDR3 DNA follows: TGTGCCAGCAGCTTGTTGGACAGGATAGGGGAAAAACTGTTTTTT. It encodes CASSLLDRIGEKLFF.